This TCR beta chain was sequenced in a study of blood T cell repertoires in COVID-19. About the research overall: Sites in the United States, Italy and Spain provided acute and convalescent COVID-19 samples. Sources were T cells, B-cell-depleted T cells, or PBMCs; the material itself was cDNA or gDNA.

The germline CDR1 and CDR2 sequences are SGHRS and YFSETQ. The CDR3 has 11 residues. With 5 bases removed from V and 6 bases from J, the gap between germline ends came to 8 bases. Per the authors' pipeline: Cell counts per sample came from amplifying reference gene primers. Method: immunoSEQ multiplex PCR; TCRdb's copy keeps in-frame clones and lacks some. The DNA was the basis for D and trimming; V, J and clone size are from that table. Among about 90,000 clones listed, roughly 71% were seen once. This TCR came from an elderly woman with acute or convalescent COVID-19. V usage is TRBV5-1 and J usage is TRBJ1-1; no firm D call. The source material was peripheral blood. CDR3 in amino acids: CASRGEAEAFF. The CDR3 DNA is TGCGCCAGCAGAGGAGAGGCTGAAGCTTTCTTT.